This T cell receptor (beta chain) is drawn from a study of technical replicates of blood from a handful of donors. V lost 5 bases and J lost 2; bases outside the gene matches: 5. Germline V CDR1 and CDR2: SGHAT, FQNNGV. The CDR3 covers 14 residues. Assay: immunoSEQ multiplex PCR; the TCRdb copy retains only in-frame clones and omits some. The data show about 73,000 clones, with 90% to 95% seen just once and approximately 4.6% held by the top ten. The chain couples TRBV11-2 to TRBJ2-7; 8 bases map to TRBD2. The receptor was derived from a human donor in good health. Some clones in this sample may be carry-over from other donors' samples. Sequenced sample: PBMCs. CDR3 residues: CASSQRGLTYEQYF. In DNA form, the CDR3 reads TGTGCCAGCAGCCAGCGGGGGCTCACCTACGAGCAGTACTTC. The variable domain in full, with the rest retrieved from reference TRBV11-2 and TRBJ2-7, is EAGVAQSPRYKIIEKRQSVAFWCNPISGHATLYWYQQILGQGPKLLIQFQNNGVVDDSQLPKDRFSAERLKGVDSTLKIQPAKLEDSAVYLCASSQRGLTYEQYFGPGTRLTVT.